This is a list of T cell receptor beta chains from one sample in a study of T-cell memory formation after mild COVID-19. TCRdb called the 5' RACE reads again in MiXCR, with one record for every CDR3 protein. Among some 210,000 distinct CDR3 sequences listed, about a sixth were seen once. The sample taken for sequencing was PBMCs or a T cell subset sorted from them (not recorded which). The receptors come from an adult woman who had mild COVID-19 (a few samples of this study predate the infection). Cell type and time point are not known. CDR3s include the opening cysteine and the closing phenylalanine or tryptophan. Each record gives: J gene, V gene, D gene, clone size, CDR3 protein, CDR3 DNA. A D gene is named only where the DNA matches it firmly. The listing skips clone size in some rows; elsewhere it reads once, few, many or a size class.

TRBJ2-3 | TRBV6-5 | NA | NA | CASSYSYGIADTQYF | TGTGCCAGCAGTTACTCCTATGGAATCGCAGATACGCAGTATTTT
TRBJ2-1 | TRBV6-1 | NA | few | CASSEREQGEQFF | TGTGCCAGCAGTGAACGGGAGCAGGGTGAGCAGTTCTTC
TRBJ1-1 | TRBV6-5 | NA | few | CASSYSAEAYTEAFF | TGTGCCAGCAGTTACTCGGCCGAGGCGTACACTGAAGCTTTCTTT
TRBJ2-7 | TRBV19 | TRBD2 | few | CASSMGSSGFYEQYF | TGTGCCAGTAGTATGGGTTCTAGCGGGTTCTACGAGCAGTACTTC
TRBJ2-1 | TRBV29-1 | NA | many | CSVVRADNEQFF | TGCAGCGTTGTACGGGCAGACAATGAGCAGTTCTTC
TRBJ2-6 | TRBV10-3 | TRBD2 | many | CAIGTSGQYGANVLTF | TGTGCCATCGGCACTAGCGGTCAATATGGGGCCAACGTCCTGACTTTC
TRBJ2-1 | TRBV20-1 | TRBD2 | many | CSSSPGLAVGEQFF | TGCTCCTCCTCACCGGGACTAGCGGTCGGTGAGCAGTTCTTC
TRBJ2-7 | TRBV6-5 | TRBD1 | NA | CASRTGRTYEQYF | TGTGCCAGCCGGACAGGGCGAACCTACGAGCAGTACTTC
TRBJ1-2 | TRBV15 | NA | few | CATSGGRDNYGYTF | TGTGCCACCAGCGGAGGGAGGGATAACTATGGCTACACCTTC
TRBJ2-1 | TRBV18 | TRBD2 | many | CASSLQGLARLF | TGTGCCAGCTCTCTTCAGGGACTAGCGCGTCTCTTC
TRBJ1-6 | TRBV15 | NA | few | CATSSRTANSPLHF | TGTGCCACCAGCAGCCGGACAGCGAATTCACCCCTCCACTTT
TRBJ2-7 | TRBV29-1 | TRBD1 | NA | CSVRDRDQYF | TGCAGCGTGCGGGACAGGGATCAGTACTTC
TRBJ2-3 | TRBV7-3 | NA | many | CASSLDPALTSTDTQYF | TGTGCCAGCAGCTTAGACCCAGCGCTTACTAGCACAGATACGCAGTATTTT
TRBJ2-2 | TRBV9 | NA | NA | CASSVEVALPGELFF | TGTGCCAGCAGCGTAGAGGTAGCTCTCCCCGGGGAGCTGTTTTTT
TRBJ2-2 | TRBV18 | NA | NA | CASSPRSRNTGELFF | TGTGCCAGCTCACCAAGGAGCCGGAACACCGGGGAGCTGTTTTTT
TRBJ2-2 | TRBV27 | TRBD1 | NA | CASTHRGPGELFF | TGTGCCAGCACTCACAGGGGGCCCGGGGAGCTGTTTTTT
TRBJ2-7 | TRBV30 | NA | few | CAWSVRGNRGEQYF | TGTGCCTGGAGTGTAAGGGGGAATCGCGGCGAGCAGTACTTC
TRBJ2-7 | TRBV20-1 | NA | few | CSARGREQYF | TGCAGTGCTAGGGGGAGAGAGCAGTACTTC
TRBJ1-1 | TRBV5-6 | TRBD1 | few | CASSLWGDRVRTEAFF | TGTGCCAGCAGCCTCTGGGGTGACAGGGTTCGGACTGAAGCTTTCTTT
TRBJ2-4 | TRBV7-9 | NA | many | CASSLSSLAKNIQYF | TGTGCCAGCAGCTTATCGTCTCTAGCCAAAAACATTCAGTACTTC
TRBJ1-1 | TRBV7-9 | NA | few | CASSFPRGREMNTEAFF | TGTGCCAGCAGCTTTCCGCGGGGACGGGAGATGAACACTGAAGCTTTCTTT
TRBJ1-1 | TRBV29-1 | NA | few | CSVASRAGEAFF | TGCAGCGTTGCCTCCCGGGCTGGAGAAGCTTTCTTT
TRBJ2-7 | TRBV5-1 | NA | NA | CASSLDGSMTYEQYF | TGCGCCAGCAGCTTGGACGGGAGTATGACCTACGAGCAGTACTTC
TRBJ2-2 | TRBV2 | TRBD1 | few | CAGHRGPGELFF | TGTGCCGGACACAGGGGGCCCGGGGAGCTGTTTTTT
TRBJ1-2 | TRBV24-1 | NA | few | CATGGDYGYTF | TGTGCCACCGGCGGGGACTATGGCTACACCTTC
TRBJ1-2 | TRBV27 | NA | NA | CASSLSRALGSGYTF | TGTGCCAGCAGTTTATCCCGGGCGTTGGGCAGTGGCTACACCTTC
TRBJ2-1 | TRBV20-1 | NA | NA | CSATRPGEGNEQFF | TGCAGTGCTACTAGACCAGGGGAGGGCAATGAGCAGTTCTTC
TRBJ1-2 | TRBV12-5 | TRBD1 | NA | CASGFTPYDRGGYGYTF | TGTGCTAGTGGTTTCACCCCTTATGACAGGGGTGGCTATGGCTACACCTTC
TRBJ2-2 | TRBV20-1 | TRBD2 | NA | CSARVSGANTGELFF | TGCAGTGCTAGAGTGAGCGGGGCGAACACCGGGGAGCTGTTTTTT
TRBJ2-5 | TRBV5-1 | NA | few | CASSLGAAKETQYF | TGCGCCAGCAGCTTGGGGGCAGCTAAAGAGACCCAGTACTTC
TRBJ2-3 | TRBV7-6 | NA | few | CASSPPYAGTATDTQYF | TGTGCCAGCAGCCCCCCCTACGCCGGGACTGCCACAGATACGCAGTATTTT
TRBJ1-1 | TRBV29-1 | TRBD1 | NA | CSVPGQGATEAFF | TGCAGCGTCCCGGGACAGGGGGCTACTGAAGCTTTCTTT
TRBJ2-7 | TRBV12-3/TRBV12-4 | NA | few | CASSRTGSQYF | TGTGCCAGCAGCCGGACGGGGAGCCAGTACTTC
TRBJ2-7 | TRBV3-1 | TRBD1 | NA | CASSKGAPREQYF | TGTGCCAGCAGCAAGGGGGCACCCAGGGAGCAGTACTTC
TRBJ1-1 | TRBV20-1 | TRBD1 | NA | CSARTGTGYTEAFF | TGCAGTGCTAGAACCGGGACAGGGTACACTGAAGCTTTCTTT
TRBJ2-5 | TRBV10-3 | TRBD2 | NA | CATLDTSGRSETQYF | TGTGCCACCTTAGACACTAGCGGGAGGTCAGAGACCCAGTACTTC
TRBJ1-1 | TRBV7-9 | TRBD1 | NA | CASSSRTGGHTEAFF | TGTGCCAGCAGCTCAAGGACAGGGGGTCACACTGAAGCTTTCTTT
TRBJ2-5 | TRBV10-3 | TRBD2 | NA | CAISDPGGGETQYF | TGTGCCATCAGTGATCCGGGAGGAGGAGAGACCCAGTACTTC
TRBJ2-1 | TRBV2 | TRBD2 | many | CASRVSGGSSNEQFF | TGTGCCAGCAGGGTTAGCGGGGGTAGTTCGAATGAGCAGTTCTTC
TRBJ2-7 | TRBV7-2 | NA | few | CASSFRVNSYEQYF | TGTGCCAGCAGCTTCCGCGTCAACTCCTACGAGCAGTACTTC
TRBJ1-1 | TRBV5-1 | NA | few | CASSLVGPRNTEAFF | TGCGCCAGCAGCTTGGTGGGACCCAGGAACACTGAAGCTTTCTTT
TRBJ1-6 | TRBV25-1 | TRBD1 | medium-sized | CASSNTNQGGNSPLHF | TGTGCCAGCAGCAACACCAACCAGGGGGGGAATTCACCCCTCCACTTT
TRBJ2-7 | TRBV5-5 | TRBD1 | few | CASSLGETGGRVYLEQYF | TGTGCCAGCAGCTTGGGAGAGACAGGGGGTCGGGTGTACCTCGAGCAGTACTTC
TRBJ2-7 | TRBV27 | TRBD1 | few | CASSTPSPGQGKAYEQYF | TGTGCCAGCAGTACCCCTTCCCCCGGACAGGGTAAGGCCTACGAGCAGTACTTC
TRBJ1-1 | TRBV19 | NA | NA | CASSIRRGEVRTEAFF | TGTGCCAGTAGTATCCGAAGGGGGGAGGTAAGGACTGAAGCTTTCTTT
TRBJ2-5 | TRBV25-1 | TRBD1 | few | CASTRIDRDAETQYF | TGTGCCAGCACCCGAATTGACAGGGATGCAGAGACCCAGTACTTC
TRBJ1-2 | TRBV7-2 | TRBD1 | NA | CASSSGGQGKGYTF | TGTGCCAGCAGCTCCGGGGGACAGGGAAAAGGCTACACCTTC
TRBJ2-1 | TRBV7-2 | NA | NA | CASRLNRDYNEQFF | TGTGCCAGCAGACTTAACCGGGACTACAATGAGCAGTTCTTC
TRBJ1-3 | TRBV12-3/TRBV12-4 | NA | many | CASSFTGSGNTIYF | TGTGCCAGCAGTTTTACAGGGTCTGGAAACACCATATATTTT
TRBJ1-2 | TRBV5-1 | NA | once | CASSRDGYGYTF | TGCGCCAGCTCTAGGGACGGCTATGGCTACACCTTC
TRBJ2-1 | TRBV24-1 | TRBD2 | NA | CATSDLTGGSNEQFF | TGTGCCACCAGTGATTTGACGGGAGGAAGCAATGAGCAGTTCTTC
TRBJ1-2 | TRBV4-2 | NA | few | CASSQDPTVNYGYTF | TGTGCCAGCAGCCAAGATCCTACAGTAAACTATGGCTACACCTTC
TRBJ1-2 | TRBV6-1 | NA | NA | CASSAIPAAGYTF | TGTGCCAGCAGTGCGATTCCTGCTGCTGGCTACACCTTC
TRBJ1-2 | TRBV12-3/TRBV12-4 | TRBD1 | few | CASSPGQGAGGYTF | TGTGCCAGCAGTCCGGGACAGGGGGCAGGTGGCTACACCTTC
TRBJ2-1 | TRBV20-1 | NA | once | CSARGLGNEQFF | TGCAGTGCTAGGGGGCTGGGCAATGAGCAGTTCTTC
TRBJ2-7 | TRBV18 | TRBD2 | NA | CASSSQAGAGSEQYF | TGTGCCAGCTCATCCCAGGCGGGAGCGGGCAGCGAGCAGTACTTC
TRBJ2-7 | TRBV5-1 | NA | few | CASSSRDESYEQYF | TGCGCCAGCAGCTCCCGGGACGAGTCCTACGAGCAGTACTTC
TRBJ1-1 | TRBV6-4 | TRBD1 | NA | CASTATGGDTEAFF | TGTGCCAGCACCGCCACAGGGGGGGACACTGAAGCTTTCTTT